The rows below give T cell receptor beta chains drawn from one sample of a study of blood T cell repertoires in COVID-19. Profiled with immunoSEQ multiplex PCR; TCRdb holds only in-frame clones, not every one. The data hold under 300,000 clones, with approximately 91% observed a single time. Sequenced sample: peripheral blood. The receptors originated from a man aged 25 to 45 with COVID-19, enrolled during active disease. Both conserved end residues are part of each CDR3. A D gene is named only where the DNA matches it firmly. A row's size may be missing; if present it is once, few, many or a size class.

v_gene	d_gene	j_gene	abundance	len	CDR3aa	CDR3nt
TRBV5-1	.	TRBJ2-5	.	14	CASSLEASKETQYF	TGCGCCAGCAGCTTGGAGGCTAGCAAAGAGACCCAGTACTTC
TRBV5-1	TRBD2	TRBJ2-6	.	16	CASSREGAGGANVLTF	TGCGCCAGCAGCCGAGAGGGAGCGGGAGGGGCCAACGTCCTGACTTTC
TRBV19	.	TRBJ1-4	.	14	CASSITEANEKLFF	TGTGCCAGTAGTATCACCGAGGCTAATGAAAAACTGTTTTTT
TRBV10-2	.	TRBJ1-4	.	13	CATRPGGGEKLFF	TGCGCCACACGTCCCGGAGGAGGTGAAAAACTGTTTTTT
TRBV6-5	TRBD1	TRBJ1-2	.	13	CASSRDSDYGYTF	TGTGCCAGCAGTCGGGACAGCGACTATGGCTACACCTTC
TRBV27	.	TRBJ1-2	.	16	CASSLIFGAPRDGYTF	TGTGCCAGCAGTTTAATATTTGGGGCCCCCCGGGATGGCTACACCTTC
TRBV6-5	TRBD1	TRBJ1-5	.	15	CASSQGQGVLQPQHF	TGTGCCAGCAGCCAGGGACAGGGGGTATTACAGCCCCAGCATTTT
TRBV9	.	TRBJ2-5	.	15	CASSVDFYLQATQYF	TGTGCCAGCAGCGTAGATTTTTACCTCCAAGCGACCCAGTACTTC
TRBV5-1	TRBD1	TRBJ2-3	.	15	CASSLDRGVADTQYF	TGCGCCAGCAGCTTGGACAGGGGAGTTGCAGATACGCAGTATTTT
TRBV19	.	TRBJ1-1	.	16	CASTTVPLPGSNEAFF	TGTGCCAGTACCACAGTCCCCCTGCCAGGCTCAAATGAAGCTTTCTTT
TRBV7-9	.	TRBJ2-5	.	15	CASSLGGRAKETQYF	TGTGCCAGCAGCTTAGGGGGGCGCGCAAAAGAGACCCAGTACTTC
TRBV13	.	TRBJ1-1	.	16	CASSLAAGQRDTEAFF	TGTGCCAGCAGCTTAGCGGCAGGGCAGCGGGACACTGAAGCTTTCTTT
TRBV6-5	TRBD2	TRBJ2-5	.	16	CASSYGGTSGQETQYF	TGTGCCAGCAGTTACGGCGGGACTAGCGGCCAAGAGACCCAGTACTTC
TRBV27	.	TRBJ2-2	.	17	CASSRTVLTSNTGELFF	TGTGCCAGCAGCCGGACAGTATTAACCTCGAACACCGGGGAGCTGTTTTTT
TRBV18	.	TRBJ2-1	.	15	CASSQEEGSYNEQFF	TGTGCCAGCTCACAGGAGGAGGGATCCTACAATGAGCAGTTCTTC
TRBV10-3	TRBD1	TRBJ1-1	.	15	CAISDRGVLSTEAFF	TGTGCCATCAGTGACAGGGGGGTACTGAGCACTGAAGCTTTCTTT
TRBV10-2	TRBD1	TRBJ2-1	.	13	CASRATGGNEQFF	TGCGCCAGCAGGGCGACAGGGGGGAATGAGCAGTTCTTC
TRBV18	.	TRBJ2-4	.	15	CASSPGEVAKNIQYF	TGTGCCAGCTCACCAGGGGAGGTAGCCAAAAACATTCAGTACTTC
TRBV5-1	.	TRBJ2-2	.	16	CASSLVEGLDTGELFF	TGCGCCAGCAGCTTGGTGGAGGGGCTAGACACCGGGGAGCTGTTTTTT
TRBV27	.	TRBJ2-2	.	17	CASSLGAARTNTGELFF	TGTGCCAGCAGTTTAGGGGCGGCGAGAACGAACACCGGGGAGCTGTTTTTT
TRBV15	.	TRBJ2-5	.	13	CATSSGGRETQYF	TGTGCCACCAGCAGTGGAGGACGGGAGACCCAGTACTTC
TRBV5-1	TRBD1	TRBJ2-2	.	16	CASSSFSGQGAGELFF	TGCGCCAGCAGCTCGTTTTCGGGACAGGGAGCCGGGGAGCTGTTTTTT
TRBV19	.	TRBJ1-4	.	14	CASSPGLANEKLFF	TGTGCCAGTTCCCCAGGGTTGGCTAATGAAAAACTGTTTTTT
TRBV5-4	.	TRBJ2-7	.	15	CASSLAGAGDYEQYF	TGTGCCAGCAGCTTGGCCGGGGCAGGGGACTACGAGCAGTACTTC
TRBV5-1	.	TRBJ1-1	.	15	CASSLGDRFNTEAFF	TGCGCCAGCAGCTTAGGTGACAGGTTCAACACTGAAGCTTTCTTT
TRBV21-1	.	TRBJ1-4	.	17	CASWGEGSLSANEKLFF	.
TRBV5-1	TRBD2	TRBJ2-7	.	15	CASGSGLAGSYEQYF	TGCGCCAGCGGCTCTGGGCTAGCGGGCTCCTACGAGCAGTACTTC
TRBV5-6	.	TRBJ2-2	.	15	CASSFGLRNTGELFF	TGTGCCAGCAGCTTTGGTCTGCGAAACACCGGGGAGCTGTTTTTT
TRBV24-1	.	TRBJ2-7	.	13	CATSEGGSSEQYF	TGTGCCACCAGTGAGGGGGGTTCCTCCGAGCAGTACTTC
TRBV7-2	TRBD1	TRBJ2-2	.	19	CASSLALVIGQGSTGELFF	TGTGCCAGCAGCTTAGCGCTCGTCATAGGACAGGGGAGTACCGGGGAGCTGTTTTTT
TRBV23-1	.	TRBJ1-6	.	15	CASARQGLPNSPLHF	TGCGCCAGCGCCCGGCAGGGCCTCCCTAATTCACCCCTCCACTTT
TRBV18	TRBD1	TRBJ1-1	.	14	CASSSRDSNTEAFF	TGTGCCAGCTCATCGAGGGACAGTAACACTGAAGCTTTCTTT
TRBV27	.	TRBJ1-2	.	13	CASSHRVNDGYTF	TGTGCCAGCAGTCACAGGGTGAACGATGGCTACACCTTC
TRBV29-1	TRBD1	TRBJ1-4	once	13	CSVEGQTREKLFF	TGCAGCGTTGAGGGACAGACTAGGGAAAAACTGTTTTTT
TRBV3-1/TRBV3-2	.	TRBJ2-2	.	15	CASSQDLSATGELFF	TGTGCCAGCAGCCAAGATCTTAGCGCCACCGGGGAGCTGTTTTTT
TRBV6-6	.	TRBJ1-5	.	16	CASSSRSGRVNQPQHF	TGTGCCAGCAGTTCACGTTCGGGCAGGGTCAATCAGCCCCAGCATTTT
TRBV9	TRBD1	TRBJ1-1	.	14	CASSGTGGSTEAFF	TGTGCCAGCAGCGGGACAGGGGGCTCCACTGAAGCTTTCTTT
TRBV28	.	TRBJ2-7	.	15	CASSITQTKTYEQYF	TGTGCCAGCAGTATAACACAGACTAAGACCTACGAGCAGTACTTC
TRBV9	TRBD2	TRBJ2-2	.	16	CASSSTSGGAAGELFF	TGTGCCAGCAGCTCTACTAGCGGGGGGGCCGCCGGGGAGCTGTTTTTT
TRBV6-5	.	TRBJ1-2	.	14	CASNERTENYGYTF	TGTGCCAGCAACGAGCGGACGGAGAACTATGGCTACACCTTC
TRBV19	.	TRBJ2-1	once	14	CASSRREVYNEQFF	TGTGCCAGTAGTCGTAGGGAGGTTTACAATGAGCAGTTCTTC
TRBV10-3	.	TRBJ1-6	once	18	CAISESKGGSTGNSPLHF	TGTGCCATCAGTGAGTCGAAGGGAGGTTCGACGGGGAATTCACCCCTCCACTTT
TRBV6-5	TRBD1	TRBJ2-7	.	13	CASDPGQTYEQYF	TGTGCCAGCGACCCGGGACAGACCTACGAGCAGTACTTC
TRBV23-1	TRBD1	TRBJ1-1	.	17	CASSYLDRAIWNTEAFF	TGCGCCAGCAGTTACTTGGACAGGGCGATTTGGAACACTGAAGCTTTCTTT
TRBV7-9	TRBD1	TRBJ1-5	.	19	CASSFSGTGYPYSNQPQHF	TGTGCCAGCAGCTTTTCCGGGACAGGCTACCCTTATAGCAATCAGCCCCAGCATTTT
TRBV12-5	.	TRBJ1-6	.	19	CASDIYKGERSSYNSPLHF	TGTGCTAGTGACATCTACAAGGGGGAGAGAAGCTCCTATAATTCACCCCTCCACTTT
TRBV11-2	TRBD2	TRBJ2-3	.	16	CASSLQERGGLDTQYF	TGTGCCAGCAGCCTCCAAGAGCGGGGGGGCCTGGATACGCAGTATTTT
TRBV6-1	TRBD1	TRBJ2-7	.	14	CASSEMGQGAEQYF	TGTGCCAGCAGTGAAATGGGACAGGGGGCCGAGCAGTACTTC
TRBV18	TRBD1	TRBJ1-3	.	20	CASSQIRTGGFPYSGNTIYF	TGTGCCAGCTCGCAGATCAGGACAGGGGGCTTCCCCTACTCTGGAAACACCATATATTTT
TRBV11-2	TRBD1	TRBJ1-2	.	15	CASSLVRQGEDGYTF	TGTGCCAGCAGCTTAGTGCGACAGGGGGAGGATGGCTACACCTTC
TRBV11-2	.	TRBJ1-5	.	20	CASSLEHKRKQGYSNQPQHF	TGTGCCAGCAGCTTAGAGCATAAGCGAAAACAGGGCTATAGCAATCAGCCCCAGCATTTT
TRBV2	.	TRBJ2-6	.	17	CASRAGTILSGANVLTF	TGTGCCAGCAGGGCCGGGACAATCCTCTCTGGGGCCAACGTCCTGACTTTC
TRBV4-1	.	TRBJ1-3	few	15	CASSQNIDSGNTIYF	TGCGCCAGCAGCCAAAACATCGACTCTGGAAACACCATATATTTT